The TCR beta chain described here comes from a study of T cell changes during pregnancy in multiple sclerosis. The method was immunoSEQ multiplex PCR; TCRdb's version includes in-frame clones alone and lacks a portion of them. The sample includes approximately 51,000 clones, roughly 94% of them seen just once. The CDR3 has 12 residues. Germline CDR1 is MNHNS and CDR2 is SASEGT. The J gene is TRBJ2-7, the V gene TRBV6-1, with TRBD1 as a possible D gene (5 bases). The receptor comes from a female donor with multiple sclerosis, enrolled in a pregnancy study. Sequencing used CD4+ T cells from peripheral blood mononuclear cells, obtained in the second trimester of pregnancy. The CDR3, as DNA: TGTGCCAGCAGTGAAGGAATGAGGCCTCCAGGGGTC. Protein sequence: CASSEGMRPPGV.